These 32 T cell receptor beta chains share one sample of origin, sequenced in a study of T cell repertoires in cytomegalovirus infection. In TCRdb, the reads were re-called with MiXCR into one record per CDR3 protein. The repertoire consists of around 740,000 distinct CDR3 sequences, with 35% to 40% occurring once and the leading ten covering roughly 2.8%. The sequenced sample was PBMCs. These TCRs come from a human donor in good health (CMV status not recorded). Some clones in this sample may be carry-over from other donors' samples.

In its sample, this clonotype was seen a few times. This sequence joins TRBV20-1 and TRBJ1-3; D gene uncertain. The germline V gene has CDR1 DFQATT and CDR2 SNEGSKA (reference sequence). With 0 bases removed from V and 0 bases from J, the gap between germline ends came to 9 bases. The CDR3 loop spans 15 amino acids. The CDR3 bases are TGCAGTGCTAGAGAGGCCTTAAGCTCTGGAAACACCATATATTTT. Encoded protein: CSAREALSSGNTIYF.

V gene TRBV14 combines with J gene TRBJ2-3; 7 bases fit TRBD1. The CDR3 contains 12 residues. V shed 8 bases, J shed 9 bases, and the junction held 8 bases outside the gene matches. In germline, CDR1 is SGHDN, CDR2 FVKESK. CDR3 loop: CASAGAQGTQYF. The DNA of the CDR3 is TGTGCCAGCGCTGGGGCACAGGGGACGCAGTATTTT.

In the case of this clonotype: This may be a read error, as it is one base from a much larger clone. This rearrangement joins TRBV7-9 to TRBJ2-2, with D possibly called TRBD1 or TRBD2 (6 bases each). Trimming took off 5 bases at V and 0 bases at J, with 16 bases between the two ends. The CDR3 covers 17 residues. Germline V gene data show CDR1 as SEHNR and CDR2 as FQNEAQ (reference sequence). CDR3: CASSHVNGGANTGELFF. Here the CDR3 DNA reads TGTGCCAGCAGCCACGTCAACGGGGGCGCGAACACCGGGGAGCTGTTTTTT.

This chain uses TRBV7-6 with TRBJ2-1; tentative D call: TRBD2 (5 bases). V was cut by 0 bases and J by 8 bases, with 11 bases left in between. CDR3 length equals 14 residues. Germline CDR1 SGHVS, CDR2 FNYEAQ. CDR3 sequence reads: CASSLAAGVDEQFF. In DNA, the CDR3 is TGTGCCAGCAGCTTAGCTGCCGGGGTGGATGAGCAGTTCTTC.

This rearrangement joins TRBV6-5 to TRBJ1-1; unclear D gene. V shed 2 bases and J shed 10 bases, with 17 bases lying between them. This CDR3 comprises 14 residues. Per germline, CDR1 MNHEY and CDR2 SVGAGI. The CDR3 DNA reads as TGTGCCAGCAGTTACCTCCTTAGCAAGGTTGTAGCTTTCTTT. This codes for CASSYLLSKVVAFF.

The rearrangement joins TRBV28 to TRBJ2-3; D possibly corresponds to TRBD2 (5 bases). From germline, CDR1 is MDHEN and CDR2 SYDVKM. V lost 1 base and J 5 bases, leaving 13 bases between the germline ends. This CDR3 has 15 amino acids. CDR3 in amino acids: CASSLSGGCLDTQYF. For the CDR3, the DNA is TGTGCCAGCAGTTTATCGGGCGGGTGCCTAGATACGCAGTATTTT.

As for this clonotype: A single base separates this from a much larger clone, so it may be a read error. The rearrangement links TRBV6-5 to TRBJ1-1, with D perhaps TRBD1 (5 bases). The CDR3 has 14 residues. Germline loops: CDR1 MNHEY, CDR2 SVGAGI. The CDR3 loop is CASRIRGLNTEDFF. The CDR3 DNA follows: TGTGCCAGCAGGATTAGGGGCCTGAACACTGAAGATTTCTTT.

This clonotype turned up a few times. The chain is built from TRBV19 and TRBJ1-5; D not resolved. V dropped 0 bases and J dropped 4 bases, with 10 bases sitting between them. Germline CDR1 LNHDA, CDR2 SQIVND (reference sequence). The CDR3 spans 15 residues. This CDR3 is CASSIDRSVNQPQHF. The CDR3 DNA is TGTGCCAGTAGTATAGATCGCTCAGTTAATCAGCCCCAGCATTTT.

With regard to this clonotype: One end of the junction does not line up with germline, which may come from a read error. In nucleotides, the CDR3 is TGTGCCAGCAGCTCGGGGACAGGAGACTACGACCAGTACTTC. It translates to CASSSGTGDYDQYF. J is TRBJ2-7 and V is TRBV7-8, with TRBD1 matching over 8 bases. Germline-derived CDR1 and CDR2 are SGHVS and FQNEAQ. This CDR3 is 14 amino acids long.

Of note for this clonotype: A single base separates this from a much larger clone, so it may be a read error. CDR3 sequence: CDSVSRVYEQYF. In DNA form, the CDR3 reads TGTGACAGCGTATCGCGGGTCTACGAGCAGTACTTC. The chain uses TRBV6-6 and TRBJ2-7, with D perhaps TRBD2 (5 bases). Looked up from germline, CDR1 is MNHNY and CDR2 is SVGAGI (reference sequence). The CDR3 totals 12 residues.

The chain combines TRBV7-2 with TRBJ1-6, with D possibly matching TRBD1 (6 bases). Germline V gives CDR1 SGHTA, CDR2 FQGNSA. Trimming removed 5 bases from V and 8 bases from J, with 16 bases in between. The CDR3 loop spans 15 amino acids. The CDR3 loop reads CASSLGQGYYSPLHF. CDR3 coding DNA: TGTGCCAGCAGCCTAGGGCAGGGGTATTATTCACCCCTCCACTTT.

In regard to this clonotype: At one end the junction does not follow the germline gene, possibly because of a read error. The V gene is TRBV28, the J gene TRBJ2-4; 7 bases are a match to TRBD2. The CDR3 totals 13 residues. From germline, CDR1 is MDHEN and CDR2 SYDVKM. CDR3: CASGPSGENIHYF. The DNA for the CDR3 is TGTGCCAGCGGCCCGAGCGGGGAAAACATTCATTACTTC.

At least ten counts were recorded for this clonotype. The rearrangement uses TRBV7-2 and TRBJ2-3; 14 nucleotides agree with TRBD2. Looked up from germline, CDR1 is SGHTA and CDR2 is FQGNSA. The CDR3 is 17 amino acids. Trimming took 5 bases from V and 4 from J; bases not matched to a gene: 8. CDR3 sequence (DNA): TGTGCCAGCAGCGCGCCCGGACTAGCGGGAGGTTCAGATACGCAGTATTTT. It encodes CASSAPGLAGGSDTQYF. The whole variable domain, filled in from reference TRBV7-2 and TRBJ2-3, reads GAGVSQSPSNKVTEKGKDVELRCDPISGHTALYWYRQSLGQGLEFLIYFQGNSAPDKSGLPSDRFSAERTGGSVSTLTIQRTQQEDSAVYLCASSAPGLAGGSDTQYFGPGTRLTVL.

This clonotype has just a few counts. This chain joins TRBV7-6 and TRBJ2-5; D call uncertain. The V gene's germline CDR1 is SGHVS and CDR2 FNYEAQ. The ends were cut back, 4 bases at V and 1 base at J, with 16 bases in the middle. The CDR3 is made up of 16 amino acids. DNA for the CDR3: TGTGCCAGCAGCTCGTATTGGATGAATCTCCAAGAGACCCAGTACTTC. This encodes CASSSYWMNLQETQYF.

This clonotype turned up a few times. The chain links TRBV20-1 to TRBJ1-1, with D possibly being TRBD1 (6 bases). This CDR3 region has 14 residues. The germline gives CDR1 DFQATT, CDR2 SNEGSKA (reference sequence). The CDR3 DNA reads as TGCAGGGTTTCGGGGGCCCAATTCAACACTGAAGCTTTCTTT. Residues: CRVSGAQFNTEAFF.

CDR3 protein: CASITRVAENTGELFF. The DNA for the CDR3 is TGTGCCAGCATCACGAGGGTAGCGGAGAACACCGGGGAGCTGTTTTTT. The V and J genes are TRBV7-2 and TRBJ2-2, with a possible D match to TRBD2 (6 bases). Deletions cut 7 bases from V and 1 base from J, with 16 bases between. CDR3 size: 16 residues. Germline V gene lookup returns CDR1 SGHTA and CDR2 FQGNSA.

This clonotype was counted a few times. The chain has TRBV4-1 and TRBJ2-1, with D tentatively TRBD2 (5 bases). Germline V CDR1 and CDR2: MGHRA, YSYEKL. V lost 0 bases to trimming and J lost 13 bases, with 13 bases between them. The CDR3 runs 13 residues. The CDR3 DNA reads TGCGCCAGCAGCCAAGATAGTATGAGCGGCCAGTTCTTC. Translated, it gives CASSQDSMSGQFF.

The chain carries TRBV29-1 and TRBJ2-1, with TRBD1 matching over 11 bases. The CDR3 spans 15 residues. V lost 5 bases to trimming and J lost 9 bases; unmatched junction nucleotides: 12. CDR1 SQVTM and CDR2 ANQGSEA come from the germline V gene. This CDR3 is CSVQGLDRGRREQFF. CDR3 sequence (DNA): TGCAGCGTTCAGGGCCTGGACAGGGGGCGGCGTGAGCAGTTCTTC.

The chain uses TRBV6-4 and TRBJ1-5; the D is unclear. This CDR3 contains 15 residues. V gave up 11 bases and J gave up 0 bases, with 17 bases separating them. Per germline, CDR1 MRHNA and CDR2 SNTAGT. The CDR3 is CARIAAPNSNQPQHF. The CDR3 nucleotides read TGTGCCCGCATTGCCGCCCCGAATAGCAATCAGCCCCAGCATTTT.

Many counts were recorded for this clonotype. The J gene is TRBJ1-1, the V gene TRBV7-9; TRBD1 matches 9 bases. Per the germline V gene, CDR1 is SEHNR and CDR2 is FQNEAQ (reference sequence). CDR3 size: 17 residues. Unmatched junction bases numbered 12, after V lost 7 bases and J lost 0 bases. The CDR3 DNA follows: TGTGCCAGCAACTCCAATCCGGACAGGGGAATGAACACTGAAGCTTTCTTT. Encoded protein: CASNSNPDRGMNTEAFF.

J is TRBJ2-2 and V is TRBV5-4; TRBD1 might be the D (5 bases). V lost 4 bases and J lost 0, with 10 bases in between. This CDR3 spans 15 amino acids. CDR1 SGHNT and CDR2 YYREEE come from the germline V gene (reference sequence). CDR3 sequence (DNA): TGTGCCAGCAGCCAGCTAGGGGCGAACACCGGGGAGCTGTTTTTT. Protein sequence: CASSQLGANTGELFF.

A few counts support this clonotype. The chain is built from TRBV9 and TRBJ2-3; possible D gene TRBD1, 5 bases. The germline gives CDR1 SGDLS, CDR2 YYNGEE. This CDR3 has 15 residues. V was trimmed by 4 bases and J by 2 bases, leaving 14 bases between them. CDR3 region: CASSMTVRNTDTQYF. CDR3 bases: TGTGCCAGCAGCATGACAGTCCGCAACACAGATACGCAGTATTTT.

This clonotype was counted a few times. The chain carries TRBV5-1 and TRBJ1-6; D is perhaps TRBD1 (6 bases). The CDR3 sequence is 14 residues long. Germline CDR1 SGHRS, CDR2 YFSETQ. V was trimmed by 1 base and J by 8 bases, leaving 10 bases between them. CDR3 protein: CASSLTRTDSPLHF. CDR3 in DNA: TGCGCCAGCAGCTTGACGAGGACAGATTCACCCCTCCACTTT.

The V and J genes are TRBV6-5 and TRBJ2-1; 12 bases are shared with TRBD2. The CDR3 extends over 15 amino acids. The germline gives CDR1 MNHEY, CDR2 SVGAGI. With 6 bases clipped from V and 5 bases from J, the junction kept 5 bases outside the gene matches. This CDR3 reads CASRPLAGGNNEQFF. For the CDR3, the DNA is TGTGCCAGCAGACCTCTAGCGGGAGGGAACAATGAGCAGTTCTTC.

The J gene is TRBJ2-3, the V gene TRBV12-3 or TRBV12-4; D gene unclear. The CDR3 extends over 16 amino acids. Trimming removed 6 bases from V and 0 bases from J, with 16 bases in between. The CDR3 is CASRRRPGASTDTQYF. The CDR3 DNA follows: TGTGCCAGCAGAAGGCGGCCCGGCGCTAGCACAGATACGCAGTATTTT.

As for this clonotype: Germline and junction disagree at one end, which may indicate a read error. The chain combines TRBV6-1 with TRBJ1-3; weak D call: TRBD1 (5 bases). The CDR3 consists of 14 residues. The germline CDR1 and CDR2 sequences are MNHNS and SASEGT. DNA for the CDR3: TGTGCCATCAGTGGAGCAGGGACGGGAAACACCATATATTTT. Residues: CAISGAGTGNTIYF.

This clonotype was detected only a few times. This chain connects TRBV7-2 to TRBJ2-5; D might be TRBD2 (7 bases). The V gene lost 7 bases and the J gene lost 1 base, with 16 bases spanning the gap. This CDR3 is 15 amino acids long. CDR1 SGHTA and CDR2 FQGNSA come from the germline V gene. The CDR3 is CASTHRRGPQETQYF. The CDR3 region has the DNA TGTGCCAGCACCCATCGGCGGGGGCCCCAAGAGACCCAGTACTTC. Supplemented by reference TRBV7-2 and TRBJ2-5, the full variable domain reads GAGVSQSPSNKVTEKGKDVELRCDPISGHTALYWYRQSLGQGLEFLIYFQGNSAPDKSGLPSDRFSAERTGGSVSTLTIQRTQQEDSAVYLCASTHRRGPQETQYFGPGTRLLVL.

The J gene is TRBJ2-7, the V gene TRBV25-1; D gene uncertain. The V end lost 4 bases, the J end lost 2 bases, and 9 bases lay between the germline ends. In germline, CDR1 is MGHDK, CDR2 SYGVNS. The CDR3 sequence is 13 residues long. This CDR3 is CASSAWGTYEQYF. In DNA form, the CDR3 reads TGTGCCAGCAGTGCGTGGGGAACCTACGAGCAGTACTTC.

This chain links TRBV28 with TRBJ1-1, with D tentatively TRBD1 (6 bases). The CDR3 is 14 amino acids. Germline assignment: CDR1 MDHEN and CDR2 SYDVKM. V was clipped by 6 bases and J by 3 bases, with 14 bases between them. The CDR3 spells CASRAQGQYTEAFF. The CDR3 region has the DNA TGTGCCAGCAGGGCCCAGGGGCAGTACACTGAAGCTTTCTTT.

This clonotype was recorded many times. The V call is TRBV7-2, the J call TRBJ2-1; TRBD2 matches 12 bases. Per germline, CDR1 SGHTA and CDR2 FQGNSA. The CDR3 loop spans 16 amino acids. The V and J ends lost 3 bases and 8 bases, in that order; junction bases with no gene match: 8. The CDR3 DNA reads as TGTGCCAGCAGCTTCTTATCTAGCGGGGGGGTCGATGAGCAGTTCTTC. This encodes CASSFLSSGGVDEQFF.

This clonotype was found a few times. The chain links TRBV6-5 to TRBJ2-7; 9 bases are a match to TRBD2. Looked up from germline, CDR1 is MNHEY and CDR2 is SVGAGI. The CDR3 runs 14 residues. V was pared by 9 bases and J by 6 bases, with 12 bases of the junction left unmatched. CDR3 sequence reads: CARFSASGTGEQYF. In DNA, the CDR3 is TGTGCCAGATTTTCGGCTAGCGGGACGGGCGAGCAGTACTTC.

The gene calls are TRBV6-1 and TRBJ2-4; 11 bases align to TRBD1. The length of the CDR3 is 17 residues. Per germline, CDR1 MNHNS and CDR2 SASEGT. V gave up 2 bases and J gave up 4 bases; unmatched junction bases: 7. Here the CDR3 DNA reads TGTGCCAGCAGTGAACCCCGGACAGGGGGCCGAAAAAACATTCAGTACTTC. Translating gives CASSEPRTGGRKNIQYF.